Below are 12 T cell receptor beta chains sequenced from a single sample in a study of blood T cell repertoires in COVID-19. The protocol was immunoSEQ multiplex PCR, while the TCRdb copy is restricted to in-frame clones and leaves out a portion. The sample shows roughly 220,000 clones, 85% to 90% of them seen only once. The sequencing input was PBMCs or T cells enriched from blood (not recorded which). All receptors come from a young woman in a cohort exposed to, infected with or recovered from COVID-19 (not recorded which).

V and J are TRBV24-1 and TRBJ1-2; weak D call: TRBD1 (6 bases). Germline CDR1 KGHDR, CDR2 SFDVKD. CDR3 length: 14 amino acids. The V and J ends lost 2 bases and 4 bases respectively, with 10 bases between them. The CDR3 protein is CATSDSQGPYGYTF. CDR3 nucleotides: TGTGCCACCAGTGATTCACAGGGACCCTATGGCTACACCTTC.

The rearrangement joins TRBV9 to TRBJ1-2; D might be TRBD1 (6 bases). CDR1 is SGDLS, CDR2 YYNGEE, per germline. Between the trimmed V and J ends, which lost 3 bases and 5 bases, there was a span of 11 bases. The CDR3 spans 13 residues. The CDR3, as DNA: TGTGCCAGCAGCGATGGACAGCCTTATGGCTACACCTTC. Translating it yields CASSDGQPYGYTF.

The rearrangement uses TRBV3-1 (or the pseudogene TRBV3-2) and TRBJ1-5; 9 bases fit TRBD1. Germline CDR1 and CDR2: LGHDT and YNNKEL (reference sequence). The V segment lost 6 bases and the J segment 3 bases; nucleotides outside the gene matches: 6. The CDR3 loop spans 15 amino acids. CDR3 DNA: TGTGCCAGCAGTCCTACAGGGGGCCCCAATCAGCCCCAGCATTTT. Its translation is CASSPTGGPNQPQHF.

The chain is built from TRBV19 and TRBJ1-1; D not certain. The CDR3 has 13 amino acids. Trimming took off 4 bases at V and 3 bases at J, with 9 bases between the two ends. Germline CDR1 and CDR2: LNHDA and SQIVND (reference sequence). CDR3 nucleotides: TGTGCCAGTAGTAGCGACACGGACACTGAAGCTTTCTTT. Translation gives CASSSDTDTEAFF.

The genes are TRBV6-5 and TRBJ2-1; D not certain. This CDR3 is built from 13 residues. Trimming removed 4 bases at V and 1 base at J, with 5 bases between. Per the germline V gene, CDR1 is MNHEY and CDR2 is SVGAGI. The chain's CDR3 is CASSLSSYNEQFF. Here the CDR3 DNA reads TGTGCCAGCAGTTTGTCTTCCTACAATGAGCAGTTCTTC.

This clone was detected only a few times. The chain has TRBV30 and TRBJ2-7, with TRBD1 matching 8 bases. The CDR3 is 13 residues long. With V trimmed by 5 bases and J by 4 bases, 7 bases remained unmatched. Germline assignment: CDR1 GTSNPN and CDR2 SVGIG (reference sequence). The CDR3 DNA follows: TGTGCCTGGGACAGGGGTCGGGGATACGAGCAGTACTTC. Its protein is CAWDRGRGYEQYF.

V gene TRBV29-1 combines with J gene TRBJ2-1; tentatively, D is TRBD1 (5 bases). CDR3 length equals 15 residues. Trimming cost V 0 bases and J 4 bases, with 13 bases left between them. Germline-derived CDR1 and CDR2 are SQVTM and ANQGSEA. The CDR3 DNA follows: TGCAGCGTTGAAGATCCGGACACCGCTTACAATGAGCAGTTCTTC. Encoded protein: CSVEDPDTAYNEQFF.

The gene calls are TRBV7-9 and TRBJ2-1, with TRBD2 identical over 9 bases. Germline CDR1 SEHNR, CDR2 FQNEAQ (reference sequence). This CDR3 comprises 14 residues. The V and J ends lost 5 bases and 12 bases, in that order; junction bases with no gene match: 11. CDR3 region: CASSTSGLARGQFF. Written as DNA, the CDR3 is TGTGCCAGCAGCACTAGCGGGTTGGCCCGAGGGCAGTTCTTC.

Only a few counts were recorded for this clone. The chain is built from TRBV7-2 and TRBJ1-1; D is unresolved. Looked up from germline, CDR1 is SGHTA and CDR2 is FQGNSA. This CDR3 spans 13 amino acids. Trimming left V 1 base short and J 0 bases short, with 3 bases between. The CDR3 reads CASSLDMNTEAFF. In nucleotides, the CDR3 is TGTGCCAGCAGCTTAGACATGAACACTGAAGCTTTCTTT.

V and J are TRBV6-1 and TRBJ1-1, with D tentatively TRBD1 (5 bases). CDR1 and CDR2 from the germline V gene are MNHNS and SASEGT. V gave up 2 bases and J gave up 1 base, with 11 bases separating them. The CDR3 totals 15 residues. The CDR3 DNA sequence: TGTGCCAGCAGTGAAATCTGGGGGGGGAACACTGAAGCTTTCTTT. Translated: CASSEIWGGNTEAFF.

This chain uses TRBV6-5 with TRBJ2-1; TRBD1 is a possible D gene (6 bases). Germline assignment: CDR1 MNHEY and CDR2 SVGAGI. The germline V and J ends were trimmed by 7 bases and 9 bases, with 13 bases remaining between them. The CDR3 length is 12 residues. The CDR3 loop reads CASKEQGSEQFF. CDR3 in DNA: TGTGCCAGCAAAGAACAGGGCAGTGAGCAGTTCTTC.

The rearrangement links TRBV2 to TRBJ1-2; D not resolved. Trimming shortened V by 5 bases and J by 7 bases, and 17 bases separated the two germline ends. The germline V gene has CDR1 SNHLY and CDR2 FYNNEI. The CDR3 loop spans 14 amino acids. For the CDR3, the DNA is TGTGCCAGCAGTCCAACGGGGTCCTCACCTGGCTACACCTTC. It translates to CASSPTGSSPGYTF.